These 27 T cell receptor beta chains originate from one sample sequenced in a study of regulatory T cells in long-lasting Graves disease. This sample's time point: persistent/refractory GD, antithyroid drugs over 5 years with positive TRAb. Following extraction of RNA from PBMCs, that RNA was used to make the TCR library. TCR beta libraries were built with iRepertoire HTBI primers and Arm-PCR of CDR3 regions. TCRdb redid the calling of the multiplex PCR reads with MiXCR, one entry per CDR3 protein. Of under 500,000 distinct CDR3 sequences listed, around 21% were seen once; the top ten hold less than 25%. The material sequenced was peripheral blood mononuclear cells (PBMCs), taken when the disease was refractory, from a patient treated with antithyroid drugs. These receptors came from a female donor with Graves disease.

As regards this clonotype: At one boundary the junction diverges from the germline segment, which might be a read error. CDR3 in amino acids: CASSQKREGSYEQYF. The CDR3 DNA reads TGCGCCAGCAGCCAGAAGCGGGAGGGGTCCTACGAGCAGTACTTC. The gene calls are TRBV11-2 and TRBJ2-7, with 10 bases identical to TRBD2. Germline lookup yields CDR1 SGHAT and CDR2 FQNNGV. The CDR3 is 15 residues long.

CDR3 in amino acids: CASSPQRQGVYEQYF. In DNA form, the CDR3 reads TGTGCCAGCTCACCCCAGAGGCAGGGTGTCTACGAGCAGTACTTC. V gene TRBV18 combines with J gene TRBJ2-7, with a tentative D call TRBD1 (5 bases). Germline lookup yields CDR1 KGHSH and CDR2 LQKENI. This CDR3 contains 15 residues. V was shortened by 3 bases and J by 3 bases, with 15 bases between the two germline ends.

The chain combines TRBV4-1 with TRBJ1-3; no definite D call. The V end lost 0 bases, the J end lost 4 bases, and 16 bases lay between the germline ends. Germline loops: CDR1 MGHRA, CDR2 YSYEKL. The CDR3 runs to 17 residues. In nucleotides, the CDR3 is TGCGCCAGCAGCCAAGAAGAGCAGTCAAAAGGCGGAAACACCATATATTTT. It translates to CASSQEEQSKGGNTIYF.

This clonotype appeared a few times. The chain has TRBV7-3 and TRBJ2-5, with 11 positions matching TRBD2. Germline CDR1 SGHTA, CDR2 FQGTGA. CDR3 length equals 16 residues. The V gene end was trimmed by 7 bases and the J gene end by 5 bases; junction bases not matched to a gene: 12. CDR3: CASNRTSTSGSETQYF. CDR3 sequence (DNA): TGTGCCAGCAACCGAACAAGCACTAGCGGGAGCGAGACCCAGTACTTC. The full variable domain, rest sourced from reference TRBV7-3 and TRBJ2-5, is GAGVSQTPSNKVTEKGKYVELRCDPISGHTALYWYRQSLGQGPEFLIYFQGTGAADDSGLPNDRFFAVRPEGSVSTLKIQRTERGDSAVYLCASNRTSTSGSETQYFGPGTRLLVL.

This chain uses TRBV6-4 with TRBJ1-1; possible D gene TRBD1, 6 bases. From germline, CDR1 is MRHNA and CDR2 SNTAGT. Trimming removed 6 bases at V and 5 bases at J, with 13 bases between. The CDR3 runs 13 residues. CDR3 bases: TGTGCCAGCAGCGTGGACAGTGGGACTGAAGCTTTCTTT. Translated, it gives CASSVDSGTEAFF.

This clonotype was seen repeatedly, ten times or more. V usage is TRBV6-5 and J usage is TRBJ1-1; unclear D gene. Per the germline V gene, CDR1 is MNHEY and CDR2 is SVGAGI. The CDR3 is 14 residues long. Trimming removed 0 bases from V and 3 bases from J, with 8 bases in between. The CDR3: CASSYSRYDTEAFF. Here the CDR3 DNA reads TGTGCCAGCAGTTACTCGAGATACGACACTGAAGCTTTCTTT.

Ten or more counts support this clonotype. The V and J genes are TRBV7-6 and TRBJ2-6, with a tentative D call TRBD1 (7 bases). V lost 3 bases and J 2 bases, leaving 11 bases between the germline ends. Germline CDR1 is SGHVS and CDR2 is FNYEAQ. The CDR3 sequence is 16 residues long. CDR3 protein: CASSLQGGTGANVLTF. The CDR3 bases are TGTGCCAGCAGCTTGCAGGGGGGAACTGGGGCCAACGTCCTGACTTTC.

The chain combines TRBV27 with TRBJ2-7, with 8 bases that match TRBD2. Unmatched junction bases numbered 7, after V lost 6 bases and J lost 3 bases. CDR3 length: 14 amino acids. Germline CDR1 MNHEY, CDR2 SMNVEV (reference sequence). CDR3 in DNA: TGTGCCAGCAGACGGACCGGGACTAGCTACGAGCAGTACTTC. Its translation is CASRRTGTSYEQYF.

The table lists this clonotype with a few counts. This chain connects TRBV7-9 to TRBJ2-7; possibly TRBD1 for D (5 bases). The V gene lost 4 bases and the J gene lost 2 bases, with 18 bases spanning the gap. The germline gives CDR1 SEHNR, CDR2 FQNEAQ (reference sequence). This CDR3 region has 16 residues. CDR3 sequence (DNA): TGTGCCAGCAGCTCTTGGTTCAGGGCCCAACCCTACGAGCAGTACTTC. Protein sequence: CASSSWFRAQPYEQYF.

A few counts support this clonotype. The CDR3 loop is CSVGGLAKNIQYF. CDR3 nucleotides: TGCAGCGTTGGGGGTCTGGCCAAAAACATTCAGTACTTC. The chain recombines TRBV29-1 with TRBJ2-4, with D uncertain. With 4 bases removed from V and 1 base from J, the gap between germline ends came to 8 bases. Germline V gene lookup returns CDR1 SQVTM and CDR2 ANQGSEA. CDR3 length equals 13 residues.

V and J are TRBV19 and TRBJ2-7, with D uncertain. In germline, CDR1 is LNHDA, CDR2 SQIVND (reference sequence). This CDR3 comprises 16 residues. V lost 3 bases, J lost 3 bases, and 18 bases lay in between. Written as DNA, the CDR3 is TGTGCCAGTAGTATCGAAATTGGAACAGTGGGCTACGAGCAGTACTTC. Its protein is CASSIEIGTVGYEQYF.

In this sample, this clonotype turned up many times. The chain carries TRBV6-1 and TRBJ1-2; D is undetermined. This CDR3 spans 12 amino acids. V lost 0 bases, J lost 8 bases, and 7 bases lay in between. Germline lookup yields CDR1 MNHNS and CDR2 SASEGT. This chain's CDR3 is CASSEALQGYTF. The CDR3 bases are TGTGCCAGCAGTGAAGCCCTACAAGGCTACACCTTC.

A few counts support this clonotype. The rearrangement joins TRBV4-1 to TRBJ1-1; 7 bases are a match to TRBD1. J was trimmed by 3 bases and V by 1 base; bases with no gene match: 5. The CDR3 has 15 amino acids. Germline V CDR1 and CDR2: MGHRA, YSYEKL. Here the CDR3 reads CASSQATGWDTEAFF. The CDR3 nucleotides are TGCGCCAGCAGCCAAGCGACAGGGTGGGACACTGAAGCTTTCTTT.

There are a few counts of this clonotype. A single base separates this from a much larger clone, so it may be a read error. The rearrangement joins TRBV7-8 to TRBJ2-5; D is undetermined. There are 13 residues in the CDR3. V gave up 2 bases and J gave up 1 base, with 5 bases separating them. Germline V gene data show CDR1 as SGHVS and CDR2 as FQNEAQ. In nucleotides, the CDR3 is TGTGCCAGCAGCTTACAGCTCCAAGAGACCCAGTACTTC. It translates to CASSLQLQETQYF.

In the case of this clonotype: A read error may explain this, as a much larger clone is one base away. This sequence joins TRBV2 and TRBJ1-2; D is unclear. Per the germline V gene, CDR1 is SNHLY and CDR2 is FYNNEI. The CDR3 is 14 amino acids. CDR3 protein: CASSDERTLNGHTF. The CDR3 DNA reads TGTGCCAGCAGTGACGAACGGACTTTGAATGGCCACACCTTC.

The chain employs TRBV7-2 and TRBJ1-2; perhaps TRBD1 as D (5 bases). The V gene lost 5 bases and the J gene lost 4 bases, with 17 bases spanning the gap. The germline CDR1 and CDR2 sequences are SGHTA and FQGNSA. The CDR3 contains 15 residues. The CDR3 loop is CASSLQTRDSYGYTF. CDR3 in DNA: TGTGCCAGCAGCCTTCAAACAAGGGACTCCTATGGCTACACCTTC.

This clonotype was picked up many times. Here the CDR3 DNA reads TGTGCCAGCAGTTTTTCAGACAGGGGCTATGGCTACACCTTC. It yields the protein CASSFSDRGYGYTF. The V and J genes are TRBV12-3 or TRBV12-4 and TRBJ1-2; 8 bases map to TRBD1. The junction had 4 bases not matched to a gene; V was cut back by 3 bases and J by 4 bases. This CDR3 is built from 14 residues.

This clonotype was counted ten times or more. The chain is built from TRBV29-1 and TRBJ1-1; unclear D gene. Trimming shortened V by 6 bases and J by 0 bases, and 8 bases separated the two germline ends. The CDR3 is made up of 12 amino acids. In germline, CDR1 is SQVTM, CDR2 ANQGSEA. CDR3 residues: CSVDGLNTEAFF. In nucleotides, the CDR3 is TGCAGCGTGGATGGTCTGAACACTGAAGCTTTCTTT. Full variable domain (rest looked up from reference TRBV29-1 and TRBJ1-1): SAVISQKPSRDICQRGTSLTIQCQVDSQVTMMFWYRQQPGQSLTLIATANQGSEATYESGFVIDKFPISRPNLTFSTLTVSNMSPEDSSIYLCSVDGLNTEAFFGQGTRLTVV.

This clonotype was detected many times. The J gene is TRBJ2-2, the V gene TRBV12-3 or TRBV12-4; D not resolved. Trimming removed 6 bases at V and 8 bases at J, with 16 bases between. CDR3 length: 14 amino acids. As DNA, the CDR3 is TGTGCCAGCAGCGAACAGTCGTTCCCTGGGGAGCTGTTTTTT. It codes for CASSEQSFPGELFF.

This clonotype was found many times. The CDR3: CASSLLGTATYEQYF. In DNA, the CDR3 is TGTGCCAGCAGCTTATTGGGGACAGCGACCTACGAGCAGTACTTC. This chain uses TRBV7-2 with TRBJ2-7; 7 nucleotides align to TRBD1. CDR1 and CDR2 from the germline V gene are SGHTA and FQGNSA. The CDR3 is 15 amino acids. The J segment lost 2 bases and the V segment lost 2 bases, leaving 6 bases of the junction unmatched. Full variable domain (remainder filled in from reference TRBV7-2 and TRBJ2-7): GAGVSQSPSNKVTEKGKDVELRCDPISGHTALYWYRQSLGQGLEFLIYFQGNSAPDKSGLPSDRFSAERTGGSVSTLTIQRTQQEDSAVYLCASSLLGTATYEQYFGPGTRLTVT.

This clonotype was observed a few times. This chain uses TRBV4-1 with TRBJ2-5; no clear D. The V end was cut by 1 base, the J end by 2 bases, with 17 bases between. The CDR3 has 17 residues. Per germline, CDR1 MGHRA and CDR2 YSYEKL. CDR3 loop: CASSQAPRPFLQETQYF. CDR3 nucleotides: TGCGCCAGCAGCCAAGCCCCCAGGCCTTTCCTTCAAGAGACCCAGTACTTC.

The chain combines TRBV20-1 with TRBJ2-7, with 10 positions matching TRBD1. Germline lookup yields CDR1 DFQATT and CDR2 SNEGSKA (reference sequence). This CDR3 is 13 amino acids long. J lost 5 bases, V lost 6 bases, and 7 bases had no gene match. CDR3 DNA: TGCAGTGCAAATCGGGACAGGGGCCACGAGCAGTACTTC. It yields the protein CSANRDRGHEQYF.

This clonotype was counted only a few times. V and J are TRBV12-3 or TRBV12-4 and TRBJ2-7; weak D call: TRBD2 (5 bases). V was clipped by 7 bases and J by 0 bases, with 22 bases between them. CDR3 length: 17 residues. CDR3 DNA: TGTGCCAGCATCCACTTCGGGGTTAGGCGAAGCTCCTACGAGCAGTACTTC. It codes for CASIHFGVRRSSYEQYF.

This clonotype was seen repeatedly, ten times or more. In DNA form, the CDR3 reads TGTGCCAGCAGTTGGGGGTTGGAGCAGCCCCAGCATTTT. Its translation: CASSWGLEQPQHF. The genes are TRBV28 and TRBJ1-5; TRBD1 might be the D (5 bases). This CDR3 contains 13 residues. Per the germline V gene, CDR1 is MDHEN and CDR2 is SYDVKM. V lost 4 bases and J lost 7, with 11 bases in between.

The chain links TRBV15 to TRBJ1-4; a possible D gene is TRBD1 (6 bases). V lost 6 bases and J lost 0, with 11 bases in between. Germline V CDR1 and CDR2: LNHNV, YYDKDF (reference sequence). CDR3 length: 15 residues. CDR3 nucleotide sequence: TGTGCCACCAGTGGGACATACACAACTAATGAAAAACTGTTTTTT. As protein: CATSGTYTTNEKLFF.

There are many counts of this clonotype. V and J are TRBV7-9 and TRBJ2-7; D might be TRBD2 (5 bases). The CDR3 totals 13 residues. Germline V gives CDR1 SEHNR, CDR2 FQNEAQ (reference sequence). Trimming shortened V by 7 bases and J by 3 bases, and 13 bases separated the two germline ends. In DNA, the CDR3 is TGTGCCAGCAACGGACTTGATGACTACGAGCAGTACTTC. Translation gives CASNGLDDYEQYF.

The chain recombines TRBV11-3 with TRBJ2-2; 7 bases are a match to TRBD1. With V trimmed by 3 bases and J by 5 bases, 3 bases remained unmatched. The CDR3 spans 14 residues. CDR1 SGHNT and CDR2 YENEEA come from the germline V gene. CDR3 sequence reads: CASSLETGTGELFF. The CDR3 DNA reads as TGTGCCAGCAGCTTGGAGACAGGGACCGGGGAGCTGTTTTTT.